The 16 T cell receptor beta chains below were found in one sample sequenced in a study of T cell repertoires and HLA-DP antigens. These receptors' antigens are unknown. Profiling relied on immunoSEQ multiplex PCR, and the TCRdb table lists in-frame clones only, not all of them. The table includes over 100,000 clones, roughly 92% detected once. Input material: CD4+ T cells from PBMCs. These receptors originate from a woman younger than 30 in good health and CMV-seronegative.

The CDR3 sequence: CASSPGTKDRLYF. The CDR3 nucleotides are TGTGCCAGCAGCCCCGGGACTAAAGACAGACTGTACTTC. The chain recombines TRBV7-2 with TRBJ2-7; 7 bases are a match to TRBD2. The V and J ends lost 5 bases and 12 bases, in that order; junction bases with no gene match: 13. This CDR3 comprises 13 residues. CDR1 and CDR2 (germline): SGHTA, FQGNSA.

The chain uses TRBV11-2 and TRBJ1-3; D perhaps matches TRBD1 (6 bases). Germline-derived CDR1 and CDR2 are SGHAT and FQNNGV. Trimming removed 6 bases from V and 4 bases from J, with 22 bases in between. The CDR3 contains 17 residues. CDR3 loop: CASRQITGTATGNTIYF. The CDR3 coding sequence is TGTGCCAGCAGACAAATCACAGGGACGGCGACAGGAAACACCATATATTTT.

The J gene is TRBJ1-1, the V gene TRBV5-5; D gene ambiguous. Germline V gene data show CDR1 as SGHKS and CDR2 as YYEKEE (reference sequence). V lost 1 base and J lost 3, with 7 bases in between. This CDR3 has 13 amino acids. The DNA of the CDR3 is TGTGCCAGCAGCTTGTTTGGGGACACTGAAGCTTTCTTT. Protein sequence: CASSLFGDTEAFF.

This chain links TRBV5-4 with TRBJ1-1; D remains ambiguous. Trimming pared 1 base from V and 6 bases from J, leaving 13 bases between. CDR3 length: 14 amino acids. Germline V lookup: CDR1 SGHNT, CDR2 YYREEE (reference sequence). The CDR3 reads CASSLLGPVAEAFF. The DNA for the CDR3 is TGTGCCAGCAGCTTGCTCGGACCTGTGGCTGAAGCTTTCTTT.

This CDR3 is CASSDRDVRIYEQYF. The CDR3 bases are TGCGCCAGCAGTGATAGGGACGTGCGGATCTACGAGCAGTACTTC. This chain joins TRBV10-2 and TRBJ2-7, with D perhaps TRBD1 or TRBD2 (5 bases each). The germline V gene has CDR1 WSHSY and CDR2 SAAADI. Trimming shortened V by 3 bases and J by 3 bases, and 15 bases separated the two germline ends. There are 15 residues in the CDR3.

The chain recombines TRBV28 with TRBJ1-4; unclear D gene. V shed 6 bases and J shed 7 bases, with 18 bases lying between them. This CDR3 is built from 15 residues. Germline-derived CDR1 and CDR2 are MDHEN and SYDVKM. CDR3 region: CASSNTVPISEKLFF. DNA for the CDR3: TGTGCCAGCAGCAATACAGTTCCTATCAGTGAAAAACTGTTTTTT.

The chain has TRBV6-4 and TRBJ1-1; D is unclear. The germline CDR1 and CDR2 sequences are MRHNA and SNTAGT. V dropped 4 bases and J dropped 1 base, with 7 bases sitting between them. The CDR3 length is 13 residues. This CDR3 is CASSATRNTEAFF. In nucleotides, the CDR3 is TGTGCCAGCAGTGCAACACGGAACACTGAAGCTTTCTTT.

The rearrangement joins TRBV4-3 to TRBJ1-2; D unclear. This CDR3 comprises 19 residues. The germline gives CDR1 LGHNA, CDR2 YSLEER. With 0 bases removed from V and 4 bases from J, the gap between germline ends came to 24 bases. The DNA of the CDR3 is TGCGCCAGCAGCCAAGACGCCCTAGATGTCATCGAAGGGCCCTATGGCTACACCTTC. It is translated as CASSQDALDVIEGPYGYTF.

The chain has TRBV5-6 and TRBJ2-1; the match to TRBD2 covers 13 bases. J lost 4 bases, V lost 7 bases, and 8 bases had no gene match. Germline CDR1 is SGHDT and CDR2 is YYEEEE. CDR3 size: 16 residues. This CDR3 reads CASHRLAGGRYNEQFF. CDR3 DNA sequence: TGTGCCAGCCATCGACTAGCGGGGGGCCGGTACAATGAGCAGTTCTTC.

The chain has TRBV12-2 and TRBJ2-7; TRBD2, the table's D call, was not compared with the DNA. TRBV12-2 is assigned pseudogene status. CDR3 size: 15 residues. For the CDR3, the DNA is TGTGCAAGTCGCTTAGAGGCTAGCGGGGACTACGAGCAGTACTTC. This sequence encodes CASRLEASGDYEQYF.

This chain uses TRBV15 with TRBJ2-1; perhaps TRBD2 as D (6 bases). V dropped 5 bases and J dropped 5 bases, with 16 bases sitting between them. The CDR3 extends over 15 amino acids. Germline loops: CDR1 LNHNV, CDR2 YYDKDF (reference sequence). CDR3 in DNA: TGTGCCACCAGCCCACAGGAGGGTTGGAACAATGAGCAGTTCTTC. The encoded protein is CATSPQEGWNNEQFF. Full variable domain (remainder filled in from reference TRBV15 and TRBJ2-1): DAMVIQNPRYQVTQFGKPVTLSCSQTLNHNVMYWYQQKSSQAPKLLFHYYDKDFNNEADTPDNFQSRRPNTSFCFLDIRSPGLGDTAMYLCATSPQEGWNNEQFFGPGTRLTVL.

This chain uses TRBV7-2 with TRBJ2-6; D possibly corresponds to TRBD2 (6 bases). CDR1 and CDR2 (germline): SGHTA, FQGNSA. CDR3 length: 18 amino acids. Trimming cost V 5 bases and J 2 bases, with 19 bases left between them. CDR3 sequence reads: CASSLLAGTLTGANVLTF. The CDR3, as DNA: TGTGCCAGCAGCCTTTTGGCGGGGACTCTAACTGGGGCCAACGTCCTGACTTTC.

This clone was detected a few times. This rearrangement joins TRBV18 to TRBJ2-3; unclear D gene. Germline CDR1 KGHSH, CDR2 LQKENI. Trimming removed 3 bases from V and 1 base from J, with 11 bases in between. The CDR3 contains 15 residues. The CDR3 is CASSPGQAGTDTQYF. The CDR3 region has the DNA TGTGCCAGCTCACCTGGCCAGGCTGGCACAGATACGCAGTATTTT.

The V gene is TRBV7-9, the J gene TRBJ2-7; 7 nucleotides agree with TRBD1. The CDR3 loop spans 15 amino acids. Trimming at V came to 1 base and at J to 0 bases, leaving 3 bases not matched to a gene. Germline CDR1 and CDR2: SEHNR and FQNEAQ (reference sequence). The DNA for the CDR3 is TGTGCCAGCAGCTTAGGGGACAGAGGCTCCTACGAGCAGTACTTC. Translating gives CASSLGDRGSYEQYF.

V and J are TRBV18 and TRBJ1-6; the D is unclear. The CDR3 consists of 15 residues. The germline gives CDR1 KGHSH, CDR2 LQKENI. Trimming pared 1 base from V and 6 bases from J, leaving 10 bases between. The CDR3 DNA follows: TGTGCCAGCTCACCACTACCTCAGCCTAATTCACCCCTCCACTTT. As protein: CASSPLPQPNSPLHF.

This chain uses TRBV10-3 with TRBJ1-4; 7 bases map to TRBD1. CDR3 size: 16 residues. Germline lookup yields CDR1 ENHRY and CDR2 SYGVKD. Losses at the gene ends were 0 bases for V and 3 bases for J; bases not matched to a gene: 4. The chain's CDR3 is CAISESRQGANEKLFF. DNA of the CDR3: TGTGCCATCAGTGAGTCGAGGCAGGGGGCTAATGAAAAACTGTTTTTT.